Described below is a single T cell receptor beta chain sequence and its context. Methods used by the authors: For nucleated cells, counts were estimated from reference gene primer amplification. The data were produced by immunoSEQ multiplex PCR, yet TCRdb's version contains in-frame clones alone and is incomplete. V and J calls and clone size are as listed in that table; D and trimming were resolved from the DNA. The sample consists of 200,000 to 300,000 clones, around four fifths of them appearing once. CDR3 length equals 15 residues. The V end lost 1 base, the J end lost 5 bases, and 11 bases lay between the germline ends. CDR1 SGHNT and CDR2 YENEEA come from the germline V gene. This specimen belongs to a study of blood T cell repertoires in COVID-19. Study background: Material from acute and convalescent COVID-19 was sourced from the United States, Italy and Spain. Nucleic acid was either cDNA or gDNA, and it came from T cells, B-cell-depleted T cells, or PBMCs.

V is TRBV11-3 and J is TRBJ2-2; possibly TRBD2 for D (5 bases). The sequence was collected from a man in his fifties or sixties with acute or convalescent COVID-19. Sequencing was performed on peripheral blood. CDR3 coding DNA: TGTGCCAGCAGCTTAGGAGGGCCGGGGACCGGGGAGCTGTTTTTT. Translated: CASSLGGPGTGELFF.